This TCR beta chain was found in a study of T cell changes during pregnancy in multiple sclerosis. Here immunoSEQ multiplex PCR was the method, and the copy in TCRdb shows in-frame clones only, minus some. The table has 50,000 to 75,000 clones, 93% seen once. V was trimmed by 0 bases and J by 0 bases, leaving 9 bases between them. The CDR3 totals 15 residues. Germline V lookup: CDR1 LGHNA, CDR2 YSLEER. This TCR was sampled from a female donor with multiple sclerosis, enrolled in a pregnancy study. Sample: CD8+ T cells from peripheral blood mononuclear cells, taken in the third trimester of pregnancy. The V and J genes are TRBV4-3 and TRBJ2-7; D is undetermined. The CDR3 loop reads CASSQDRYGSYEQYF. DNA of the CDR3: TGCGCCAGCAGCCAAGATCGATACGGCTCCTACGAGCAGTACTTC.